This TCR beta chain comes out of a study of human T cells and chemical hapten exposure. General study findings and limits: Patch test score tracked positively with PT1 expanded TCR counts.

The CDR3 covers 15 residues. V lost 3 bases, J lost 7 bases, and 4 bases stayed unmatched. Germline values: CDR1 KGHSH, CDR2 LQKENI. Time point defined: pre-sensitization, week 0. Treatment reported: therapeutic diphenylcyclopropenone sensitization with weekly scalp DPC. Sample donors consisted of patients with alopecia, aged 18 to 70 years, who were suitable for DPC. This clonotype occurred a few times. Its antigen remains unidentified. TCRdb analysed the RACE reads with MiXCR anew, one entry per CDR3 protein. The sample holds over 300,000 distinct CDR3 sequences, roughly 4.6% seen once. This chain uses TRBV18 with TRBJ1-5; 12 bases fit TRBD1. This specimen was whole blood, taken in connection with sensitization to the hapten diphenylcyclopropenone (DPC). The TCR sequence derives from a woman between 45 and 65 years old with alopecia areata. Some clones in this sample may be carry-over from other donors' samples. CDR3 DNA sequence: TGTGCCAGCTCACCGGGGACAGGGGGCGAACAGCCCCAGCATTTT. Amino acid sequence: CASSPGTGGEQPQHF.